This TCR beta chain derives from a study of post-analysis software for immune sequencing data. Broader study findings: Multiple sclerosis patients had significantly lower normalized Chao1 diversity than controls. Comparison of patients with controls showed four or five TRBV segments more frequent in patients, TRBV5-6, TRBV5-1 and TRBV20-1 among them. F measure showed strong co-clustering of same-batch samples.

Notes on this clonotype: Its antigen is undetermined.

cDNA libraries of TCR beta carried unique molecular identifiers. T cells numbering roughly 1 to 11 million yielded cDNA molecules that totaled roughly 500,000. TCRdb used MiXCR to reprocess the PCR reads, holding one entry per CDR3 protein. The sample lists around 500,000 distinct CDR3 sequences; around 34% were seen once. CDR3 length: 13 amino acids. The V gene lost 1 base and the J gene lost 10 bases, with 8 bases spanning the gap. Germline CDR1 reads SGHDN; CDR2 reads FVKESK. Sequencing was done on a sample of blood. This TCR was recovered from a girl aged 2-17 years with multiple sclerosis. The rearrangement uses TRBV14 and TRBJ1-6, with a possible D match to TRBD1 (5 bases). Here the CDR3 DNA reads TGTGCCAGCAGCCAAGGCAGGGCCTCACCCCTCCACTTT. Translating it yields CASSQGRASPLHF.